This T cell receptor (beta chain) was profiled in a study of spatial heterogeneity in lung cancer. The overall study: A unique TCR and UMI combination showed up more than ten times in raw reads, on average. The study's findings and limits: Circulating ubiquitous expanded tumor TCRs were observed more frequently at resection than at follow-up.

Time point indicated: sample taken at primary tumor resection. Whole RNA obtained from tumor, nontumor lung or frozen PBMC underwent sequencing without sorting. The donor group consisted of around 70 patients who had untreated, early-stage non-small cell lung cancer. Every TCR cDNA molecule carried a tag that served as a unique molecular identifier. MiXCR was run by TCRdb on the 5' RACE reads, yielding one entry per CDR3 protein. The profile covers around 74,000 distinct CDR3 sequences, with roughly 13% appearing a single time and more than 5.5% taken by the ten largest. This clonotype was counted ten times or more. Its antigen is as yet unknown. This TCR was recovered from a male donor with early-stage non-small cell lung cancer. This specimen was PBMCs, taken at surgery.

The CDR3 coding sequence is TGTGCCAGCAGCTTGGATAGGAGCTCCTACGAGCAGTACTTC. It specifies CASSLDRSSYEQYF. The chain employs TRBV5-4 and TRBJ2-7; D gene uncertain. Trimming cost V 0 bases and J 0 bases, with 7 bases left between them. Germline V gene sequence: CDR1 SGHNT, CDR2 YYREEE (reference sequence). The CDR3 runs to 14 residues.